The text below deals with one TCR beta chain. No cognate antigen has been identified for it. No qualities accompany the bases; no much larger clone lies one base away. This specimen belongs to a study of blood T cell repertoires in COVID-19 (dated by TCRdb to 2018 to 2021). Concerning the study at large: Samples from collaborators originated in the United States, Italy and Spain and spanned both the acute and convalescent phases of COVID-19. The prospective study material was composed of cDNA or gDNA derived from T cells, B-cell-depleted T cells, or PBMCs. Deeply sampled blood TCRbeta repertoires from subjects exposed to, actively infected with, or recovered from COVID-19 were included in the dataset. The repertoires were released in a freely available public database meant as a resource for research on the immune response to SARS-CoV-2. Samples were obtained from the ongoing ImmuneRACE study (first 160 participants) and from over 1,000 subjects provided by 6 global collaborators. Sample metadata almost always included a de-identified subject ID, COVID-19 status, age in years and sex. HLA class I and class II types, where available, came from metadata supplied by the sample provider rather than from assay-based typing. On the study overall, not on this receptor specifically: The quantity of clinical and demographic metadata differed by source and by participant and was supplied without curation.

Sequences MGHDK (CDR1) and SYGVNS (CDR2) are obtained from the germline V gene. V lost 1 base and J lost 2 bases; the stretch between them is 11 bases long. There are 15 amino acids in the CDR3, from cysteine to phenylalanine inclusive. Here the CDR3 DNA is all that survives: 45 bases in frame from base 1. Participants in the prospective study were enrolled through a virtual design, were aged about 18 to 100 years, and lived in some 24 United States geographic areas. In the prospective study, cohorts were assigned on the basis of participant-reported clinical history obtained from a screening survey and a study questionnaire. Exposed participants had been in contact, within 2 weeks of entering the study, with a person who had a PCR-confirmed or clinician-diagnosed case of COVID-19. In the prospective study, whole blood, serum and a nasopharyngeal or oropharyngeal swab were collected from each participant by mobile phlebotomists. Prospective study participants could optionally give additional blood draws and questionnaires over an approximately two-month period. Prospective study blood samples were shipped either frozen or at room temperature before DNA extraction.

TCRbeta CDR3 regions were amplified from genomic DNA by means of the immunoSEQ Assay, a bias-controlled multiplex PCR. The original methods were these. The number of nucleated cells in each sample was estimated from the amplification of reference gene primers within the assay. To quantify the absolute abundance of each unique TCRbeta CDR3 rearrangement, sequence reads were collapsed and filtered. For each sample, productive Simpson clonality was calculated by taking the square root of Simpson's diversity index across productive rearrangements. TCRdb's version of the immuneACCESS table is confined to in-frame rearrangements and falls short of the full clone set. An unresolved V gene accounts for under half of the shortfall where checked; the remainder is of unknown origin. V, J and clone size reflect that table, while D and trimming were determined from the DNA. Recorded for this sample are fewer than 250,000 clones; 84% of them occurred a single time. The ten biggest clones cover 3% to 3.5% of the sample.

The clonotype comes from a woman aged 25 to 39 who had been exposed to COVID-19. The V and J segments used are TRBV25-1 and TRBJ1-1; a confident D gene designation cannot be given. The sequenced material came from PBMCs or T cells enriched from blood (not recorded which). The base sequence is TGTGCCAGCAGTGAATCACCAGGCCCAAACACTGAAGCTTTCTTT. Its translation reads: CASSESPGPNTEAFF. Supplemented by the reference TRBV25-1 and TRBJ1-1 proteins around the CDR3, the complete variable domain is EADIYQTPRYLVIGTGKKITLECSQTMGHDKMYWYQQDPGMELHLIHYSYGVNSTEKGDLSSESTVSRIRTEHFPLTLESARPSHTSQYLCASSESPGPNTEAFFGQGTRLTVV.